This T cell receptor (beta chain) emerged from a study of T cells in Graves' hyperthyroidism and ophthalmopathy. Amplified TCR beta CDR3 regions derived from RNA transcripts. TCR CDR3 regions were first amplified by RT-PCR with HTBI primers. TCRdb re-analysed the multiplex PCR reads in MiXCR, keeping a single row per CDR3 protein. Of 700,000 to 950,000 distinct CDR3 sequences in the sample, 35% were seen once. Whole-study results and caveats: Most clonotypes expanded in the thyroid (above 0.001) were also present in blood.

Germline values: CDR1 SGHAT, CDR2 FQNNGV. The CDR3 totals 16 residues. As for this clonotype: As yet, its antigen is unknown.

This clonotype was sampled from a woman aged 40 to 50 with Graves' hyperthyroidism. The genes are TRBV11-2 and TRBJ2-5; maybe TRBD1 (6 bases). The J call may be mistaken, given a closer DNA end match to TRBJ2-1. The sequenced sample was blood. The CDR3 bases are TGTGCCAGCAGCTTAGTGCCAGGGACACTCTACAATGAGCAGTTCTTC. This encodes CASSLVPGTLYNEQFF.